This TCR beta chain was observed in a study of shared clonotypes between healthy human individuals. Study-wide results and caveats: The generation probabilities recorded for non-shared clonotypes fell below those of clonotypes shared by all four donors. Of the naive CD4 clonotypes, roughly 5% were shared across several donors.

A word on this clone: What it binds is unknown.

Germline V gene data show CDR1 as SGHVS and CDR2 as FNYEAQ. V lost 8 bases, J lost 5 bases, and 12 bases lay in between. The CDR3 runs to 13 residues. The data were produced by immunoSEQ multiplex PCR, yet TCRdb's version contains in-frame clones alone and is incomplete. The repertoire has some 2,000,000 clones, about 94% of them found once; the top ten carry roughly 0.13%. Sequencing input: naive CD4+ T cells sorted from blood. Noted subset: CD45RA+ positively selected. This chain uses TRBV7-6 with TRBJ2-2; D may be TRBD2 (5 bases). The receptor was derived from a man younger than 35 in good health. DNA for the CDR3: TGTGCCAGCGCTGAATGGGAGACCGGGGAGCTGTTTTTT. This gives the protein CASAEWETGELFF.